Sequencing of this T cell receptor beta chain was carried out in a study of blood T cell repertoires in COVID-19. Repertoires were generated with immunoSEQ multiplex PCR, while TCRdb's copy carries only in-frame clones and drops some. The sample records a few hundred thousand clones, 88% being singletons. The CDR3 runs 15 residues. V lost 0 bases, J lost 10 bases, and 3 bases stayed unmatched. CDR1 and CDR2 (germline): MNHEY, SVGAGI. Recruitment covered 20 to 25 US areas and drew participants whose ages spanned about 18 to 100 years. In the 2 weeks before study entry, exposed participants met a COVID-19 case, which was PCR-confirmed or clinician-diagnosed.

Input material: PBMCs or T cells enriched from blood (not recorded which). This TCR derives from a woman in her 40s who had been exposed to COVID-19. The J gene is TRBJ1-6, the V gene TRBV6-5; 10 bases match TRBD1. The DNA for the CDR3 is TGTGCCAGCAGTTACTCGGGACAGGGGCAATCACCCCTCCACTTT. Its protein product is CASSYSGQGQSPLHF.